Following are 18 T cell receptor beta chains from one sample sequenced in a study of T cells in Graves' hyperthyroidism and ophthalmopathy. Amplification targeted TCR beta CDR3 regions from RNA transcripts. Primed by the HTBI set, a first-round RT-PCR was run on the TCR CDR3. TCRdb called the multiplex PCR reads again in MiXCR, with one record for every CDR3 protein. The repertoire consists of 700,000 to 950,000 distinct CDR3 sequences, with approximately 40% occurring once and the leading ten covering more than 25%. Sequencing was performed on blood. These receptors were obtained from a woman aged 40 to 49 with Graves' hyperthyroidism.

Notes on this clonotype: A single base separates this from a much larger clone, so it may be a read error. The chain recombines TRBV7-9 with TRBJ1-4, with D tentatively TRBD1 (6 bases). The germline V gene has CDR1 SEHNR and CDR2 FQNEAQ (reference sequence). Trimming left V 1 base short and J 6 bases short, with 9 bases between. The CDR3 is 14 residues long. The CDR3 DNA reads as TGTGCCAGCAGCTTAGGGACAGATGATGAAAAACTGTTTTTT. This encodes CASSLGTDDEKLFF.

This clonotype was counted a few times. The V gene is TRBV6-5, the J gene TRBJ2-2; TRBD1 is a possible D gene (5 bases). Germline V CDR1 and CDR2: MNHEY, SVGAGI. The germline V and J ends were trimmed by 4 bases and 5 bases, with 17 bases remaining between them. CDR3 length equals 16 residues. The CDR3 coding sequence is TGTGCCAGCAGTTTTGGCGGCCAGGGCGAGACCGGGGAGCTGTTTTTT. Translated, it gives CASSFGGQGETGELFF.

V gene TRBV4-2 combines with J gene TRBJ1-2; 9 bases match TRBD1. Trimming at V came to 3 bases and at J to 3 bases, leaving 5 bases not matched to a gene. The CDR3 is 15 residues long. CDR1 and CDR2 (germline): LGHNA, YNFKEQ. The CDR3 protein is CASSHRDRVDYGYTF. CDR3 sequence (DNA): TGTGCCAGCAGCCACCGGGACAGGGTCGACTATGGCTACACCTTC.

The CDR3 spells CASSLATGFVVEKLFF. As DNA, the CDR3 is TGTGCCAGCAGCTTGGCGACAGGGTTCGTAGTAGAAAAACTGTTTTTT. The rearrangement links TRBV5-5 to TRBJ1-4, with 7 bases identical to TRBD1. CDR3 length: 16 amino acids. The junction had 10 bases not matched to a gene; V was cut back by 0 bases and J by 8 bases. The V gene's germline CDR1 is SGHKS and CDR2 YYEKEE (reference sequence).

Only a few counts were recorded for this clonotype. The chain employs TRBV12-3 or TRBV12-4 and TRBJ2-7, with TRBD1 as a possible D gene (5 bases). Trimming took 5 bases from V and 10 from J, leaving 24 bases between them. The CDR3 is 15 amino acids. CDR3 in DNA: TGTGCCAGCAGTCCAGTGACAGCTAAAAAGGGAATTCAGTACTTC. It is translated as CASSPVTAKKGIQYF.

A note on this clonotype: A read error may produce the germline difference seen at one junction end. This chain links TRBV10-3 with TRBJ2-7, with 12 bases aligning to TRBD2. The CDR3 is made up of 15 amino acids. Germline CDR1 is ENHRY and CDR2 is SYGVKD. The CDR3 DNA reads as TGTGCCAGCAGTCGACTAGCGGGAGCCCACTACGAGCAGTACTTC. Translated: CASSRLAGAHYEQYF.

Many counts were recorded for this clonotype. CDR3 nucleotides: TGTGCCAGCAGCCAAGGAGCCCTTACAGGAGAGGCTTTCTTT. Translated, it gives CASSQGALTGEAFF. The chain recombines TRBV7-6 with TRBJ1-1; possible D gene TRBD1, 5 bases. The CDR3 sequence is 14 residues long. V was shortened by 5 bases and J by 11 bases, with 21 bases between the two germline ends. The germline CDR1 and CDR2 sequences are SGHVS and FNYEAQ.

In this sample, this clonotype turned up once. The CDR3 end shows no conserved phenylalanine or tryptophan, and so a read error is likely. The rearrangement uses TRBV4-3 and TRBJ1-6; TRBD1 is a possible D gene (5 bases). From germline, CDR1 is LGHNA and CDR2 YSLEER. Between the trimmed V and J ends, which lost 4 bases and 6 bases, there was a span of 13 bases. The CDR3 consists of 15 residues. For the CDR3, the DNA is TGCGCCAGCAGCCTAACACCGGGACTTAATTCACCCCTCCACTCT. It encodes CASSLTPGLNSPLHS.

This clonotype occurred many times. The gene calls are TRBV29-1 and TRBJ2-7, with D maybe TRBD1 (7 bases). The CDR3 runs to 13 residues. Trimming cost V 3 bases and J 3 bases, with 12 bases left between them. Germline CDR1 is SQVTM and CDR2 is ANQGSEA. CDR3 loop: CSVEAGQNYEQYF. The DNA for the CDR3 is TGCAGCGTTGAGGCGGGACAGAACTACGAGCAGTACTTC.

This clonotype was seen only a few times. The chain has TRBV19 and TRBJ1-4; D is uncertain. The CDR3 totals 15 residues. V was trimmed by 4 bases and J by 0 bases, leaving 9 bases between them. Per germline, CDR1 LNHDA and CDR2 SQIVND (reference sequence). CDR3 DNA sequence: TGTGCCAGTAGTACGGCAGGCACAACTAATGAAAAACTGTTTTTT. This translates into CASSTAGTTNEKLFF.

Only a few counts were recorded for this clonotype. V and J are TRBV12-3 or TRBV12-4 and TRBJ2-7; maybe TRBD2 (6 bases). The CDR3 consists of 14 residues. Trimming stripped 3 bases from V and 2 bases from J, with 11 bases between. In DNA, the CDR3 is TGTGCCAGCAGTTTCTTCGGGGGAACCTACGAGCAGTACTTC. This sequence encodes CASSFFGGTYEQYF.

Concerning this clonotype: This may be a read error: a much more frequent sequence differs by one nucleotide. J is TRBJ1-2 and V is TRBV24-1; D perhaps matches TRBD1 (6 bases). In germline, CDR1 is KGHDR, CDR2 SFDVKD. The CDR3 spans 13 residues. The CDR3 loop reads CATAGGQNGGCTF. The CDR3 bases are TGTGCCACCGCCGGCGGACAGAACGGGGGCTGCACCTTC.

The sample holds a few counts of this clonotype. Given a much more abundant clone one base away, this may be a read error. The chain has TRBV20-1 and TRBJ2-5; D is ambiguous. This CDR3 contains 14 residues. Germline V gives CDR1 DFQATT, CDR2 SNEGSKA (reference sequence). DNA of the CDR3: TGCAGTGCTCTCGTGCGGCAGTTCCAAGAGACCCAGCACTTC. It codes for CSALVRQFQETQHF.

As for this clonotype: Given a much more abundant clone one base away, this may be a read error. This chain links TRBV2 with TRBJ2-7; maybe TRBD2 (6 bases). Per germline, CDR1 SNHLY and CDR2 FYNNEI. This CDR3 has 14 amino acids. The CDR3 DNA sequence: TGTGCCAGCAGTGCAGGGCGGGGCGCAGTGGGGCAGTGCTTC. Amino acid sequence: CASSAGRGAVGQCF.

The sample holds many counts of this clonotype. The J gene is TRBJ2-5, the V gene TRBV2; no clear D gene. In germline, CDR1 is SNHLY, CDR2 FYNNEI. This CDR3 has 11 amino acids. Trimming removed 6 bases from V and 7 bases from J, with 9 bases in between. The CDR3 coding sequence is TGTGCCAGCAGATTCGTAGGGACCCAGTACTTC. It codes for CASRFVGTQYF.

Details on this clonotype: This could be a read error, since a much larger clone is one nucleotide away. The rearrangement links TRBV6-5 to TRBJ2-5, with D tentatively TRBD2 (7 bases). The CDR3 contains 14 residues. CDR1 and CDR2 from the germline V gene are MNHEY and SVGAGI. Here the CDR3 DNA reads TGTGCCATCAGTTACGCGGGGGCCCAAGAGACCCAGTACTTC. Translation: CAISYAGAQETQYF.

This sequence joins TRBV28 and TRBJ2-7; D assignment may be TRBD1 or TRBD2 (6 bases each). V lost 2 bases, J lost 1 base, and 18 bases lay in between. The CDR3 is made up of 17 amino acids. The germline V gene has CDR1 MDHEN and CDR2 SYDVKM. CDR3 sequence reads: CASSLRWRWGASYEQYF. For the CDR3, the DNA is TGTGCCAGCAGTTTAAGGTGGAGGTGGGGGGCGTCCTACGAGCAGTACTTC. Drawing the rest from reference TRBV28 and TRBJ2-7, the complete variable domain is DVKVTQSSRYLVKRTGEKVFLECVQDMDHENMFWYRQDPGLGLRLIYFSYDVKMKEKGDIPEGYSVSREKKERFSLILESASTNQTSMYLCASSLRWRWGASYEQYFGPGTRLTVT.

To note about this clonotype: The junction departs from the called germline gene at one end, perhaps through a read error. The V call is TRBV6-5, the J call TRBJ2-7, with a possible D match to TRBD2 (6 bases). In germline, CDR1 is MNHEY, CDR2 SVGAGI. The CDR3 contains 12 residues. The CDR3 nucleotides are TGTGCCAGCAGTTCCGGGTCCCGGGAGCGGTACTTC. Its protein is CASSSGSRERYF.